The clone carrying this T cell receptor beta chain was recorded at least ten times. The data are from a study of patients and donors after allogeneic stem cell transplantation. CDR3 length equals 14 residues. The V gene end was trimmed by 1 base and the J gene end by 3 bases; junction bases not matched to a gene: 3. CDR1 SGHRS and CDR2 YFSETQ come from the germline V gene. TCRdb processed the RT-PCR reads anew with MiXCR; each CDR3 protein has one entry. The top ten clones hold approximately 10% of a sample with a few hundred thousand distinct CDR3 sequences, about 14% of them seen once. The chain combines TRBV5-1 with TRBJ1-1; 7 bases agree with TRBD1. The TCR was taken from a human donor who was either an allogeneic HSCT recipient or a stem cell or donor lymphocyte infusion donor (not recorded which). It is not recorded whose cells these are; they may come from a transplant donor. Sequenced sample: blood, either unsorted or a sorted T cell fraction (not recorded which). The chain's CDR3 is CASSLTGADTEAFF. The CDR3 DNA follows: TGCGCCAGCAGCTTGACAGGGGCGGACACTGAAGCTTTCTTT.